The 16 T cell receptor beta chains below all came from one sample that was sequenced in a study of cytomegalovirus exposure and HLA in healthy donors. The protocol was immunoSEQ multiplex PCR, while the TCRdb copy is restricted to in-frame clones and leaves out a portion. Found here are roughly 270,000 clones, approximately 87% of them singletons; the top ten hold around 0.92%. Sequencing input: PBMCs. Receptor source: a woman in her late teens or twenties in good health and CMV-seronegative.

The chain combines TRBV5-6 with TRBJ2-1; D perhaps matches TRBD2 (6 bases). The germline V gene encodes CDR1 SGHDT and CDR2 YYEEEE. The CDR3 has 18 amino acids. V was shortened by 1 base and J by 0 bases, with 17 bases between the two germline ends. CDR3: CASSLRDFSLSSYNEQFF. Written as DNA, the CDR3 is TGTGCCAGCAGCTTGCGGGACTTCTCGCTCAGCTCCTACAATGAGCAGTTCTTC. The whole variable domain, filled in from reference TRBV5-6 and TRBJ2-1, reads DAGVTQSPTHLIKTRGQQVTLRCSPKSGHDTVSWYQQALGQGPQFIFQYYEEEERQRGNFPDRFSGHQFPNYSSELNVNALLLGDSALYLCASSLRDFSLSSYNEQFFGPGTRLTVL.

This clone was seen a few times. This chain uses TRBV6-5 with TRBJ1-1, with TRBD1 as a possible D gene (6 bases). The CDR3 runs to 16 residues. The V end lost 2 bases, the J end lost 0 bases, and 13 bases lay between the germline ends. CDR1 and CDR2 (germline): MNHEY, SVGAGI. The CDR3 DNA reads TGTGCCAGCAGTTACAGCGGGGGGCGGGTGAACACTGAAGCTTTCTTT. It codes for CASSYSGGRVNTEAFF.

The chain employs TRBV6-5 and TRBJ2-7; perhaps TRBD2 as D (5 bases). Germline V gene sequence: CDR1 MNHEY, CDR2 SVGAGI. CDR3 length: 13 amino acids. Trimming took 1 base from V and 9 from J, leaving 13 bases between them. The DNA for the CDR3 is TGTGCCAGCAGTTACTTCTCAGAGGCGGGGCAGTACTTC. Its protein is CASSYFSEAGQYF.

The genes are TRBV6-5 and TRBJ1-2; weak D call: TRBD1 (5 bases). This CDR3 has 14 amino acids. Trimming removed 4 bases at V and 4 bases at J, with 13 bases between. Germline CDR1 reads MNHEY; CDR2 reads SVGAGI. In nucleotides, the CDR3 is TGTGCCAGCAGTTCGGGGGGTTCGGGCTATGGCTACACCTTC. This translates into CASSSGGSGYGYTF.

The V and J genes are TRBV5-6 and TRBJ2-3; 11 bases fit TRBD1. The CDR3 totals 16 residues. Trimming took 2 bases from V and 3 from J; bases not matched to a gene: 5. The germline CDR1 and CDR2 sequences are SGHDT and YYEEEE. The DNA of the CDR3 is TGTGCCAGCAGCTTAAGGACAGGGGGCATGACAGATACGCAGTATTTT. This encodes CASSLRTGGMTDTQYF.

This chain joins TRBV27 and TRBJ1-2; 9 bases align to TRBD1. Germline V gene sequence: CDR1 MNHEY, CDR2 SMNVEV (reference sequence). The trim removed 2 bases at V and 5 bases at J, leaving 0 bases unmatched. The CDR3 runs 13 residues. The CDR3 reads CASSLGTGYGYTF. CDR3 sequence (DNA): TGTGCCAGCAGTTTAGGGACAGGGTATGGCTACACCTTC.

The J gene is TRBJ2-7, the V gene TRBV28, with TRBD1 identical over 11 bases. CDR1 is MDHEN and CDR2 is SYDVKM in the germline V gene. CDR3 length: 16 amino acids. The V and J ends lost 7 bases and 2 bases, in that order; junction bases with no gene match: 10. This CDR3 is CASTEFQGQGAYEQYF. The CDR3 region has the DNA TGTGCCAGCACCGAATTCCAGGGACAGGGGGCCTACGAGCAGTACTTC.

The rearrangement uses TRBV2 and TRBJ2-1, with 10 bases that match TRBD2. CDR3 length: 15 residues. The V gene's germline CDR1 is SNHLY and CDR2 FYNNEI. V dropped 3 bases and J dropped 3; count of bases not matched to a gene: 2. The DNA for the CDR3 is TGTGCCAGCAGTGATCTAGCGGGAGTCTACAATGAGCAGTTCTTC. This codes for CASSDLAGVYNEQFF.

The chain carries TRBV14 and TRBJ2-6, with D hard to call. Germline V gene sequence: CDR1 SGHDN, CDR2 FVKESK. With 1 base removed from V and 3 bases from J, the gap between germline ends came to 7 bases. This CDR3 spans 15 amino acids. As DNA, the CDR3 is TGTGCCAGCAGCCAAGCTCTTGTTGGGGCCAACGTCCTGACTTTC. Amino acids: CASSQALVGANVLTF.

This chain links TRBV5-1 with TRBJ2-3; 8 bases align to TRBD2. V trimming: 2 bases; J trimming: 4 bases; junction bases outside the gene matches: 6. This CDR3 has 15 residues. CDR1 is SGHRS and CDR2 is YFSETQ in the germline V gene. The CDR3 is CASSLGLAGADTQYF. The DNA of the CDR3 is TGCGCCAGCAGCTTAGGGCTAGCGGGTGCAGATACGCAGTATTTT.

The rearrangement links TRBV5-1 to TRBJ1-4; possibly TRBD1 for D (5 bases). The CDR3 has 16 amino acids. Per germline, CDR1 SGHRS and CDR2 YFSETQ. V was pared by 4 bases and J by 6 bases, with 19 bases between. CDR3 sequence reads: CASSVRKGPPYEKLFF. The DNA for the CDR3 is TGCGCCAGCAGCGTCCGGAAGGGGCCTCCGTATGAAAAACTGTTTTTT.

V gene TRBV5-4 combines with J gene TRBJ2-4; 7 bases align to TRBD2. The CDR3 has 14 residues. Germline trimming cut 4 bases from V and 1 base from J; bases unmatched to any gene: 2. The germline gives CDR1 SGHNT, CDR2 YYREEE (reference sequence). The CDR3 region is CASSEGGAKNIQYF. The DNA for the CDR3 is TGTGCCAGCAGCGAGGGAGGGGCCAAAAACATTCAGTACTTC.

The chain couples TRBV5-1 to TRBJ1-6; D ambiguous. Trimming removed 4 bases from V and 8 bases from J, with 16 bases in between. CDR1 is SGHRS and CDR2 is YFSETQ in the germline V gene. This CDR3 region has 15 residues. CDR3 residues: CASSLNLGRDSPLHF. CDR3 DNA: TGCGCCAGCAGCCTAAACCTCGGGAGGGATTCACCCCTCCACTTT. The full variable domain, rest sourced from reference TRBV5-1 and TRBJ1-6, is KAGVTQTPRYLIKTRGQQVTLSCSPISGHRSVSWYQQTPGQGLQFLFEYFSETQRNKGNFPGRFSGRQFSNSRSEMNVSTLELGDSALYLCASSLNLGRDSPLHFGNGTRLTVT.

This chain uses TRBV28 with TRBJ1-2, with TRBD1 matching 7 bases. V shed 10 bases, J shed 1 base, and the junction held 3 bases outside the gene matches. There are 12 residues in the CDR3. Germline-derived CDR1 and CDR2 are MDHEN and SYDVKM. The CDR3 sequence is CATGTDNYGYTF. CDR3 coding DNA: TGTGCCACCGGGACAGATAACTATGGCTACACCTTC.

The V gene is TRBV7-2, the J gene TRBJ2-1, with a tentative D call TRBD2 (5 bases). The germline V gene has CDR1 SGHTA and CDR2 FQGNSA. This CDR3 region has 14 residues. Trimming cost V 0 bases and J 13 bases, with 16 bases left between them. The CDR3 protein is CASSLALGPGPQFF. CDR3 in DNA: TGTGCCAGCAGCTTAGCACTAGGGCCCGGCCCCCAGTTCTTC. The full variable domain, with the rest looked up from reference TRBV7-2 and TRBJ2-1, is GAGVSQSPSNKVTEKGKDVELRCDPISGHTALYWYRQSLGQGLEFLIYFQGNSAPDKSGLPSDRFSAERTGGSVSTLTIQRTQQEDSAVYLCASSLALGPGPQFFGPGTRLTVL.

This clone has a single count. This CDR3 is CASSLRGWGTEAFF. The CDR3 region has the DNA TGTGCCAGCAGCTTAAGGGGGTGGGGCACTGAAGCTTTCTTT. The V and J genes are TRBV11-2 and TRBJ1-1; TRBD1 might be the D (6 bases). Trimming cost V 2 bases and J 4 bases, with 11 bases left between them. Germline-derived CDR1 and CDR2 are SGHAT and FQNNGV. The CDR3 has 14 residues.